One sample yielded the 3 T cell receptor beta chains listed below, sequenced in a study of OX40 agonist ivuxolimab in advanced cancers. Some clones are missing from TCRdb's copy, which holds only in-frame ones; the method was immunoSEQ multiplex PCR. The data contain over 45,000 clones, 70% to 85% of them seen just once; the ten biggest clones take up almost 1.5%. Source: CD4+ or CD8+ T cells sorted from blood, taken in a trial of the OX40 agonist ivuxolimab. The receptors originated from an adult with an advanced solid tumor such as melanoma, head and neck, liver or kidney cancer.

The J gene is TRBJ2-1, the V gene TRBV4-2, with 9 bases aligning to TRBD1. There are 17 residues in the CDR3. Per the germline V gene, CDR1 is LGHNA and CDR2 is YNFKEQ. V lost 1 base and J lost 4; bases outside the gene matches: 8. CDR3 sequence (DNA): TGTGCCAGCAGCCAAGGACAGGGGGGTAATAGGTACAATGAGCAGTTCTTC. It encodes CASSQGQGGNRYNEQFF.

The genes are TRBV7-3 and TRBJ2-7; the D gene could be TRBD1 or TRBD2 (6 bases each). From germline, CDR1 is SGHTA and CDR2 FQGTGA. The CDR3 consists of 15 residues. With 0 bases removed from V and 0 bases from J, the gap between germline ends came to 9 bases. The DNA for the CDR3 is TGTGCCAGCAGCTTAACGGGGGGCAGCTCCTACGAGCAGTACTTC. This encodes CASSLTGGSSYEQYF.

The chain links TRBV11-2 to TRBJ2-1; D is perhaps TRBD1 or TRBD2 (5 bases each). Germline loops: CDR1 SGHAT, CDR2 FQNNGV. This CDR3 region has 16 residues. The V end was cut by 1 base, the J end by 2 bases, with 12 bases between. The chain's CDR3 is CASSLGMGTAYNEQFF. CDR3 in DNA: TGTGCCAGCAGCTTAGGAATGGGGACGGCCTACAATGAGCAGTTCTTC.